This passage covers 30 T cell receptor beta chains from one sample sequenced in a study of blood T cell repertoires in COVID-19. Using immunoSEQ multiplex PCR, the repertoire was profiled, and TCRdb retains in-frame clones only, with some absent. The table records approximately 290,000 clones, approximately 85% of them present only once. Sequencing was done on a sample of PBMCs or T cells enriched from blood (not recorded which). Receptors were obtained from a woman in her 30s who had recovered from COVID-19.

This sequence joins TRBV11-2 and TRBJ2-7; D is perhaps TRBD1 (7 bases). V was cut by 1 base and J by 3 bases, with 13 bases left in between. This CDR3 is 15 amino acids long. CDR1 is SGHAT and CDR2 is FQNNGV in the germline V gene. CDR3 sequence: CASSLARGEIYEQYF. CDR3 nucleotides: TGTGCCAGCAGCTTAGCCAGGGGGGAAATCTACGAGCAGTACTTC.

The CDR3 loop is CASNLGQPGNTIYF. The CDR3 region has the DNA TGTGCCAGCAATCTGGGACAGCCCGGAAACACCATATATTTT. The V gene is TRBV5-6, the J gene TRBJ1-3; 7 bases fit TRBD1. The CDR3 length is 14 residues. V lost 6 bases, J lost 4 bases, and 7 bases stayed unmatched. CDR1 is SGHDT and CDR2 is YYEEEE in the germline V gene.

The CDR3 DNA is TGCAGCGTCCGGCCCGAGACAGGGAGAAACACCATATATTTT. Protein: CSVRPETGRNTIYF. This chain connects TRBV29-1 to TRBJ1-3; 7 bases agree with TRBD1. Germline V CDR1 and CDR2: SQVTM, ANQGSEA. J lost 5 bases, V lost 6 bases, and 10 bases had no gene match. CDR3 length equals 14 residues.

The V gene is TRBV5-1, the J gene TRBJ2-5; 10 nucleotides line up with TRBD1. J was trimmed by 2 bases and V by 1 base; bases with no gene match: 5. CDR3 length: 16 residues. Germline V gives CDR1 SGHRS, CDR2 YFSETQ. The CDR3 region has the DNA TGCGCCAGCAGCTTGCTCGGGACAGGGGATCAAGAGACCCAGTACTTC. This encodes CASSLLGTGDQETQYF.

Here the CDR3 reads CASSLHRNSGNTIYF. CDR3 DNA: TGTGCCAGCAGCTTACACAGGAACTCTGGAAACACCATATATTTT. V and J are TRBV5-4 and TRBJ1-3, with D possibly TRBD1 on 5 matching bases. Trimming removed 2 bases at V and 0 bases at J, with 9 bases between. The germline CDR1 and CDR2 sequences are SGHNT and YYREEE (reference sequence). CDR3 length: 15 residues.

The rearrangement joins TRBV15 to TRBJ2-3; possibly TRBD2 for D (5 bases). CDR1 LNHNV and CDR2 YYDKDF come from the germline V gene (reference sequence). The CDR3 is made up of 15 amino acids. V was clipped by 0 bases and J by 4 bases, with 11 bases between them. CDR3 nucleotides: TGTGCCACCAGCAGAGAGTCGGGGATGCCAGATACGCAGTATTTT. Translation: CATSRESGMPDTQYF.

This clone was detected only once. The chain links TRBV7-9 to TRBJ1-4; the D is unclear. The CDR3 is 13 amino acids. Germline loops: CDR1 SEHNR, CDR2 FQNEAQ (reference sequence). The germline V and J ends were trimmed by 2 bases and 5 bases, with 6 bases remaining between them. The CDR3 protein is CASSLSANEKLFF. CDR3 DNA sequence: TGTGCCAGCAGCTTAAGTGCGAATGAAAAACTGTTTTTT.

About this clone itself: The sample carries other DNA sequences with the same CDR3. The chain carries TRBV28 and TRBJ2-7; D uncertain. Trimming shortened V by 3 bases and J by 4 bases, and 4 bases separated the two germline ends. This CDR3 region has 11 residues. Germline CDR1 reads MDHEN; CDR2 reads SYDVKM. CDR3 coding DNA: TGTGCCAGCAGTTTCCTGTACGAGCAGTACTTC. It encodes CASSFLYEQYF.

V is TRBV9 and J is TRBJ2-5, with D possibly being TRBD1 (5 bases). Germline CDR1 SGDLS, CDR2 YYNGEE. V lost 3 bases, J lost 0 bases, and 12 bases lay in between. CDR3 length equals 15 residues. The CDR3 region is CASSAGPGNQETQYF. CDR3 sequence (DNA): TGTGCCAGCAGCGCAGGGCCTGGAAACCAAGAGACCCAGTACTTC. The full variable domain, with the rest looked up from reference TRBV9 and TRBJ2-5, is DSGVTQTPKHLITATGQRVTLRCSPRSGDLSVYWYQQSLDQGLQFLIQYYNGEERAKGNILERFSAQQFPDLHSELNLSSLELGDSALYFCASSAGPGNQETQYFGPGTRLLVL.

The V gene is TRBV28, the J gene TRBJ1-1; 10 bases are a match to TRBD1. V was pared by 3 bases and J by 6 bases, with 7 bases of the junction left unmatched. Germline V gives CDR1 MDHEN, CDR2 SYDVKM. This CDR3 region has 15 residues. The CDR3 sequence is CASSFGQGGRPEAFF. CDR3 nucleotide sequence: TGTGCCAGCAGTTTCGGACAGGGGGGTCGACCTGAAGCTTTCTTT.

V usage is TRBV7-2 and J usage is TRBJ2-5, with D unresolved. The CDR3 covers 13 residues. Trimming stripped 5 bases from V and 5 bases from J, with 12 bases between. Germline V gene sequence: CDR1 SGHTA, CDR2 FQGNSA. The CDR3, as DNA: TGTGCCAGCAGCCATAAACCTAGGGAGACCCAGTACTTC. This sequence encodes CASSHKPRETQYF.

V gene TRBV4-2 combines with J gene TRBJ2-7; TRBD2 might be the D (5 bases). Deletions cut 0 bases from V and 4 bases from J, with 13 bases between. The CDR3 is 15 residues long. CDR1 and CDR2 (germline): LGHNA, YNFKEQ. CDR3 bases: TGTGCCAGCAGCCAAGAACCGGGGTGGGTTTACGAGCAGTACTTC. Translation gives CASSQEPGWVYEQYF.

V usage is TRBV27 and J usage is TRBJ2-7; 8 bases are a match to TRBD1. The CDR3 extends over 15 amino acids. The germline V gene encodes CDR1 MNHEY and CDR2 SMNVEV (reference sequence). The ends lost 5 bases at V and 0 bases at J; junction bases unmatched: 6. The DNA of the CDR3 is TGTGCCAGCAGTCTGGCCGGGACAGGCTCCTACGAGCAGTACTTC. Translation gives CASSLAGTGSYEQYF.

The chain is built from TRBV7-2 and TRBJ1-5; D gene uncertain. Germline CDR1 SGHTA, CDR2 FQGNSA. V gave up 4 bases and J gave up 6 bases, with 13 bases separating them. The CDR3 has 14 amino acids. This CDR3 is CASSSTRLGQPQHF. The CDR3 DNA is TGTGCCAGCAGCTCCACGCGTCTTGGTCAGCCCCAGCATTTT.

The rearrangement links TRBV2 to TRBJ1-1, with TRBD1 matching 7 bases. Per the germline V gene, CDR1 is SNHLY and CDR2 is FYNNEI. This CDR3 has 15 amino acids. The ends lost 6 bases at V and 1 base at J; junction bases unmatched: 8. The DNA of the CDR3 is TGTGCCAGCAGATCTTCCGGGACAGAGAACACTGAAGCTTTCTTT. It translates to CASRSSGTENTEAFF.

The V and J genes are TRBV28 and TRBJ1-4; 8 nucleotides line up with TRBD1. CDR3 length: 16 amino acids. V was clipped by 5 bases and J by 4 bases; unmatched bases: 9. CDR1 is MDHEN and CDR2 is SYDVKM in the germline V gene. The CDR3 sequence is CASSLPGTGLNEKLFF. The DNA of the CDR3 is TGTGCCAGCAGTCTCCCCGGGACAGGCCTTAATGAAAAACTGTTTTTT.

The CDR3 coding sequence is TGTGCCAGCAGTTTAGGGGGGAGCTACACCTTC. This codes for CASSLGGSYTF. The chain has TRBV27 and TRBJ1-2; perhaps TRBD1 as D (5 bases). V lost 2 bases to trimming and J lost 9 bases, with 7 bases between them. From germline, CDR1 is MNHEY and CDR2 SMNVEV (reference sequence). The CDR3 sequence is 11 residues long.

The rearrangement uses TRBV10-1 and TRBJ1-1; D gene uncertain. The CDR3 sequence is 13 residues long. Trimming removed 0 bases from V and 3 bases from J, with 5 bases in between. Per the germline V gene, CDR1 is WNHNN and CDR2 is SYGVQD (reference sequence). Here the CDR3 reads CASSESRYTEAFF. The DNA of the CDR3 is TGCGCCAGCAGTGAGTCGAGGTACACTGAAGCTTTCTTT.

This clone has a handful of counts. The rearrangement joins TRBV2 to TRBJ1-1; D gene ambiguous. The V gene's germline CDR1 is SNHLY and CDR2 FYNNEI. There are 14 residues in the CDR3. The germline V and J ends were trimmed by 4 bases and 3 bases, with 12 bases remaining between them. CDR3 in amino acids: CASSVSVWDTEAFF. As DNA, the CDR3 is TGTGCCAGCAGTGTTAGCGTGTGGGACACTGAAGCTTTCTTT.

The CDR3 loop reads CASSYSQGAGNTIYF. The DNA for the CDR3 is TGTGCCAGCAGTTACTCGCAGGGCGCTGGAAACACCATATATTTT. The rearrangement links TRBV6-6 to TRBJ1-3; TRBD1 is a possible D gene (5 bases). Trimming cost V 0 bases and J 2 bases, with 8 bases left between them. The CDR3 sequence is 15 residues long. Germline V gene data show CDR1 as MNHNY and CDR2 as SVGAGI (reference sequence).

This chain connects TRBV6-4 to TRBJ2-2; 9 positions agree with TRBD1. Per germline, CDR1 MRHNA and CDR2 SNTAGT. The V and J ends lost 10 bases and 6 bases, in that order; junction bases with no gene match: 9. This CDR3 is 14 amino acids long. CDR3 DNA sequence: TGTGCCACCCGGACAGGGGTAACGGCCGGGGAGCTGTTTTTT. Translated: CATRTGVTAGELFF.

V gene TRBV6-1 combines with J gene TRBJ1-1, with 7 positions matching TRBD1. J gave up 4 bases and V 3 bases, and 2 bases lay outside the gene matches. CDR1 is MNHNS and CDR2 is SASEGT in the germline V gene. CDR3 length equals 13 residues. CDR3 DNA sequence: TGTGCCAGCAGTGATCAGGGGGGCACTGAAGCTTTCTTT. It encodes CASSDQGGTEAFF.

In the case of this clone: In the same sample, other DNA sequences code for this CDR3. This rearrangement joins TRBV24-1 to TRBJ2-7; 8 bases agree with TRBD1. Germline values: CDR1 KGHDR, CDR2 SFDVKD. V lost 3 bases to trimming and J lost 3 bases; unmatched junction nucleotides: 6. The length of the CDR3 is 15 residues. The CDR3 DNA reads TGTGCCACCAGTGATCCCCGACAGGGGAGCTACGAGCAGTACTTC. Its translation: CATSDPRQGSYEQYF.

This chain joins TRBV7-2 and TRBJ1-2, with D hard to call. V lost 5 bases to trimming and J lost 4 bases, with 14 bases between them. Germline values: CDR1 SGHTA, CDR2 FQGNSA. CDR3 size: 14 residues. The CDR3 region is CASSTTRESYGYTF. CDR3 DNA sequence: TGTGCCAGCAGCACGACACGAGAGAGCTATGGCTACACCTTC.

This clone was seen a single time. The V call is TRBV28, the J call TRBJ2-7; 9 bases match TRBD1. Germline-derived CDR1 and CDR2 are MDHEN and SYDVKM. The CDR3 spans 17 residues. V dropped 5 bases and J dropped 2; count of bases not matched to a gene: 13. CDR3 nucleotides: TGTGCCAGCAGTCCACCTAGACAGGGGGTAGTAGCCTACGAGCAGTACTTC. This encodes CASSPPRQGVVAYEQYF. Supplemented by reference TRBV28 and TRBJ2-7, the full variable domain reads DVKVTQSSRYLVKRTGEKVFLECVQDMDHENMFWYRQDPGLGLRLIYFSYDVKMKEKGDIPEGYSVSREKKERFSLILESASTNQTSMYLCASSPPRQGVVAYEQYFGPGTRLTVT.

This chain connects TRBV6-2 or TRBV6-3 to TRBJ2-7; a weak D match, TRBD1 (5 bases). V lost 1 base, J lost 3 bases, and 13 bases lay in between. Germline assignment: CDR1 MNHEY and CDR2 SVGEGT. The CDR3 has 15 residues. CDR3 loop: CASSYLAKRGYEQYF. The CDR3 region has the DNA TGTGCCAGCAGTTACTTGGCTAAAAGGGGCTACGAGCAGTACTTC.

The V and J genes are TRBV6-2 or TRBV6-3 and TRBJ2-7, with TRBD1 matching over 11 bases. Unmatched junction bases numbered 14, after V lost 6 bases and J lost 1 base. The CDR3 contains 18 residues. CDR1 MNHEY and CDR2 SVGEGT come from the germline V gene. The CDR3 DNA is TGTGCCAGCAGCCCTCCCTGGGACAGGGGGTGGGAATCCTACGAGCAGTACTTC. It codes for CASSPPWDRGWESYEQYF.

The V and J genes are TRBV6-5 and TRBJ1-5; 7 nucleotides match TRBD1. This CDR3 is built from 14 residues. V was clipped by 6 bases and J by 2 bases; unmatched bases: 4. Germline CDR1 is MNHEY and CDR2 is SVGAGI. The CDR3 reads CASSRDRGNQPQHF. Here the CDR3 DNA reads TGTGCCAGCAGCCGGGACAGAGGCAATCAGCCCCAGCATTTT.

The chain links TRBV28 to TRBJ2-7, with a weak D call TRBD1 (6 bases). Trimming took 5 bases from V and 9 from J, leaving 23 bases between them. CDR3 length: 15 residues. In germline, CDR1 is MDHEN, CDR2 SYDVKM. The CDR3 loop reads CASSAPGTLTSTQYF. CDR3 DNA: TGTGCCAGCAGTGCCCCGGGGACACTTACATCCACGCAGTACTTC.

This clone was counted once. The V call is TRBV5-5, the J call TRBJ2-7, with D tentatively TRBD2 (6 bases). V was clipped by 1 base and J by 6 bases, with 17 bases between them. Germline CDR1 and CDR2: SGHKS and YYEKEE (reference sequence). The CDR3 has 15 amino acids. The CDR3 region is CASSLNGGLVSEQYF. CDR3 nucleotide sequence: TGTGCCAGCAGCTTGAACGGAGGGCTTGTGAGCGAGCAGTACTTC.